This is a list of T cell receptor beta chains from one sample in a study of monozygotic twins with inflammatory bowel disease. TCRdb re-called the 5' RACE reads, yielding one record per CDR3 amino acid sequence without DNA. This sample's clone table lists some 330,000 distinct CDR3 sequences. The sequencing input was blood. These TCRs come from a human donor with ulcerative colitis or Crohn's disease, or a healthy co-twin of an affected twin (not recorded which). CDR3s include the opening cysteine and the closing phenylalanine or tryptophan.

j_gene | v_gene | CDR3aa
TRBJ1-5 | TRBV11-2 | CASSLRAASNQPQHF
TRBJ2-7 | TRBV12-3/TRBV12-4 | CASSLRTSGGEQYF
TRBJ1-4 | TRBV12-3/TRBV12-4 | CASSLGTDGEKLFF
TRBJ2-7 | TRBV6-1 | CASSEGRTGIF
TRBJ2-1 | TRBV23-1 | CASSQRSSYNEQFF
TRBJ1-1 | TRBV6-5 | CASSYLGWTEAFF
TRBJ1-3 | TRBV10-2 | CASSESMLGGNTIYF
TRBJ2-5 | TRBV29-1 | CSGGGGSQETQYF
TRBJ2-4 | TRBV7-9 | CASSDQGAKNIQYF
TRBJ2-1 | TRBV27 | CASSSRFRQGMREQFF
TRBJ1-2 | TRBV11-2 | CASSLVTDYGYTF
TRBJ2-2 | TRBV19 | CASSSRGHTGELFF
TRBJ1-2 | TRBV27 | CASSSFAGSRGYTF
TRBJ2-3 | TRBV12-3/TRBV12-4 | CASSYKDRRLISDTQYF
TRBJ1-2 | TRBV12-3/TRBV12-4 | CASSFLQGASLNGYTF
TRBJ2-3 | TRBV7-9 | CASGTTDTQYF
TRBJ2-7 | TRBV4-3 | CASSQDYQVSYEQYF
TRBJ1-2 | TRBV20-1 | CSARDPREGYTF
TRBJ2-1 | TRBV7-2 | CASSSSGGAYNEQFF
TRBJ2-7 | TRBV6-5 | CASSYQLGEKDEQYF
TRBJ2-7 | TRBV29-1 | CSVGGNRDRGFEQYF
TRBJ2-1 | TRBV2 | CASSLQGIYNEQFF
TRBJ2-1 | TRBV7-2 | CASSPAGKGSYNEQFF
TRBJ1-1 | TRBV12-3/TRBV12-4 | CASSLEEQKNTEAFF
TRBJ2-7 | TRBV9 | CASSAGRGEQYF
TRBJ2-6 | TRBV28 | CASSPSRGGYSTSGANVLTF
TRBJ2-1 | TRBV7-2 | CASGGRPGQGFNEQFF
TRBJ1-1 | TRBV6-6 | CATNDRSNTEAFF
TRBJ1-4 | TRBV18 | CASSTTRGEKLFF
TRBJ2-7 | TRBV6-5 | CASSYGFVGAYEQYF
TRBJ1-2 | TRBV5-6 | CASSLTSSEGYTF
TRBJ1-2 | TRBV18 | CASSPPGQENYGYTF
TRBJ2-7 | TRBV5-1 | CASSQWDSFYEQYF
TRBJ1-1 | TRBV7-9 | CASSLSRLNSEAFF
TRBJ2-3 | TRBV6-5 | CASSSGTRGADTQYF
TRBJ2-1 | TRBV10-3 | CAISVEDIGGPRNEQFF
TRBJ2-3 | TRBV6-1 | CASSEFRAWGTDTQYF
TRBJ2-4 | TRBV24-1 | CATSDPKAGLAKNIQYF
TRBJ1-1 | TRBV9 | CASSPGGWDMNTEAFF
TRBJ2-1 | TRBV7-2 | CASSPPSRSYNEQFF
TRBJ2-7 | TRBV7-2 | CASSAGTTGASYEQYF
TRBJ1-3 | TRBV11-1 | CASSSQGLGSHSGNTIYF
TRBJ2-7 | TRBV6-2/TRBV6-3 | CASSYSNLWYEQYF
TRBJ1-5 | TRBV27 | CASSLEGPLNQPQHF
TRBJ2-5 | TRBV15 | CATSRQRADWETQYF
TRBJ1-1 | TRBV5-1 | CASSQPGTTAFF
TRBJ2-1 | TRBV29-1 | CSVEVAGGPDNEQFF
TRBJ2-7 | TRBV12-3/TRBV12-4 | CASSLLSEQYF
TRBJ2-5 | TRBV4-3 | CASSQDWGSGGLETQYF
TRBJ2-1 | TRBV6-5 | CASSYLAWGPNEQFF
TRBJ2-1 | TRBV7-9 | CASSQKNEQFF
TRBJ1-4 | TRBV5-1 | CASSVTYNPNEKLFF
TRBJ1-5 | TRBV6-1 | CASRETGQGQPQHF
TRBJ1-1 | TRBV28 | CASSLFSREAFF
TRBJ2-3 | TRBV23-1 | CAFPGQNTDTQYF